This TCR beta chain was captured by sequencing in a study of cytomegalovirus exposure and HLA in healthy donors. Notes on the study in general: Another analysis was done later, and it associated 16,951 TCR beta sequences with HLA alleles at 0.05 false discovery rate. Rare TCR sequences dominated, though some public TCRs recurred in many donors. Per published accounts, TCR beta sequences correctly predicted the HLA-A and HLA-B alleles of most subjects. Among immune exposure information, only CMV serostatus was available.

Comment on this clone: The target antigen is unknown.

The CDR3 has 13 amino acids. CDR1 SNHLY and CDR2 FYNNEI come from the germline V gene. Trimming pared 7 bases from V and 9 bases from J, leaving 13 bases between. PCR primers comprised 60 Vbeta and 13 Jbeta primers. TCRdb's copy holds only in-frame clones and misses some; the assay was immunoSEQ multiplex PCR. The sample lists some 200,000 clones, about 70% occurring once. This receptor was taken from a man aged 40-49 years in good health and CMV-seropositive. Sequencing used PBMCs. The chain links TRBV2 to TRBJ1-6, with a possible D match to TRBD1 (5 bases). The CDR3, as DNA: TGTGCCAGCAAAGGGGAATTGGGTTCACCCCTCCACTTT. It specifies CASKGELGSPLHF.